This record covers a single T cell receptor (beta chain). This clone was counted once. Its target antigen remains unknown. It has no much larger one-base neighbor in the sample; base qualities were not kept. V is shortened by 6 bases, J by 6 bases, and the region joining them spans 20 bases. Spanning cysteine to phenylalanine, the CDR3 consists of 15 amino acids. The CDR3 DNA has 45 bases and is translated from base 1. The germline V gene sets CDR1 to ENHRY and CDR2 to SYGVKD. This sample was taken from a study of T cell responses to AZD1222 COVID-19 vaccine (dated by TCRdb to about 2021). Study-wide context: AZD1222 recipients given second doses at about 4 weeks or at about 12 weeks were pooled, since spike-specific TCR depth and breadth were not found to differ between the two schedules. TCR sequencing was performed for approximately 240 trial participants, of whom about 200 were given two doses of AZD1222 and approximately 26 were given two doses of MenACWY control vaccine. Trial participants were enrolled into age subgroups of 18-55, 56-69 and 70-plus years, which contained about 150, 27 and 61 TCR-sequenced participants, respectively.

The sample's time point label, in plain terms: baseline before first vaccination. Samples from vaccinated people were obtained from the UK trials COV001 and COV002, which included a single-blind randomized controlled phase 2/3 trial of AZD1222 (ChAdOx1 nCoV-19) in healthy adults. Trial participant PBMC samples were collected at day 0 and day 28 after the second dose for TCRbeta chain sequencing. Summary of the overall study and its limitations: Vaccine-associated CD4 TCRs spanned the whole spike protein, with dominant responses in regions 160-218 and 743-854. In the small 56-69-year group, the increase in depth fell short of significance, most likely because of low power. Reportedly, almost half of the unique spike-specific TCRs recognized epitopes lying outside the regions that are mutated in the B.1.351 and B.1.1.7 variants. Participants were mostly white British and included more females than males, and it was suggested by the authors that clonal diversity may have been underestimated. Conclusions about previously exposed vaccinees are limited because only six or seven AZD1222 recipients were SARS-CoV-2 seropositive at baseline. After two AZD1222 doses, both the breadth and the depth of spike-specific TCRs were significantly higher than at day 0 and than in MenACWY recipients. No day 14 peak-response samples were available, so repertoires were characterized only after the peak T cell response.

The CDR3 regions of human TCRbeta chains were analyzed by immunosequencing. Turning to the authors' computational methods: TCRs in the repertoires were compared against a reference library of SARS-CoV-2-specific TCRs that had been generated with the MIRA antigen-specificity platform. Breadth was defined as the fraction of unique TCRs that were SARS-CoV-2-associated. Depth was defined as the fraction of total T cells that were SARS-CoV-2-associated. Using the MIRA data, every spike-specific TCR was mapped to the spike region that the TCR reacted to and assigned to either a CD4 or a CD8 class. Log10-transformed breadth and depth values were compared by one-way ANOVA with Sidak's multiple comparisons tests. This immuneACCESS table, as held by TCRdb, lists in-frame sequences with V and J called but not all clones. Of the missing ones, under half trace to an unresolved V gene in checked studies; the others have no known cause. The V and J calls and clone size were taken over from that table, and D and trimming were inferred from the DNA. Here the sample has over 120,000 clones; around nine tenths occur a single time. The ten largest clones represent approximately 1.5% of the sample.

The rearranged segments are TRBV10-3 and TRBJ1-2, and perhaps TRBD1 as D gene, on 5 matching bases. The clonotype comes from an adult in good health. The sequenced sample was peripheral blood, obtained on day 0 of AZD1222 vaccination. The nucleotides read TGTGCCATCAGGCCAGTCCGGGGCGGAAGGCATGGCTACACCTTC. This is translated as CAIRPVRGGRHGYTF.